A selection of T cell receptor beta chains follows, all from one sample in a study of T-cell memory formation after mild COVID-19. TCRdb redid the calling of the 5' RACE reads with MiXCR, one entry per CDR3 protein. The sample includes tens of thousands of distinct CDR3 sequences, about 16% of them seen just once. Sequencing was carried out using PBMCs or a T cell subset sorted from them (not recorded which). Receptors were obtained from an adult who had mild COVID-19 (a few samples of this study predate the infection). Cell type and time point are not known. CDR3s include the opening cysteine and the closing phenylalanine or tryptophan. The D gene is left open where the match is weak. Only part of the rows carry a size: once, few, many, or a class if the clone is expanded.

clone size	D gene	J gene	V gene	CDR3 protein	CDR3 DNA
many	NA	TRBJ2-3	TRBV20-1	CSARARVGTDTQYF	TGCAGTGCTAGAGCCAGGGTTGGCACAGATACGCAGTATTTT
NA	TRBD1	TRBJ2-7	TRBV12-3/TRBV12-4	CASSLRTGPYEQYF	TGTGCCAGCAGTTTACGGACAGGACCCTACGAGCAGTACTTC
many	NA	TRBJ2-1	TRBV12-3/TRBV12-4	CASSLGLVNEQFF	TGTGCCAGCAGTTTAGGGCTAGTCAATGAGCAGTTCTTC
many	NA	TRBJ2-5	TRBV2	CASNLGETQYF	TGTGCCAGCAATTTAGGAGAGACCCAGTACTTC
NA	NA	TRBJ2-1	TRBV3-1	CASSQEPQYNEQFF	TGTGCCAGCAGCCAAGAGCCTCAATACAATGAGCAGTTCTTC
many	NA	TRBJ2-1	TRBV3-1	CASSQASSIYYNEQFF	TGTGCCAGCAGCCAAGCGTCCAGCATTTATTACAATGAGCAGTTCTTC
many	TRBD2	TRBJ2-1	TRBV16	CASSPVGLAGISEQFF	TGTGCCAGCAGTCCGGTAGGACTAGCGGGAATAAGTGAGCAGTTCTTC
few	TRBD1	TRBJ1-2	TRBV3-1	CASSRQGDYGYTF	TGTGCCAGCAGTCGACAGGGAGACTATGGCTACACCTTC
many	NA	TRBJ1-1	TRBV7-2	CASSPDRGTPEAFF	TGTGCCAGCAGCCCAGACCGGGGAACCCCTGAAGCTTTCTTT
many	NA	TRBJ1-2	TRBV10-3	CAISPTGSNYGYTF	TGTGCCATCAGCCCGACAGGTTCTAACTATGGCTACACCTTC
many	TRBD2	TRBJ2-3	TRBV10-3	CAISETAGGRDTQYF	TGTGCCATCAGTGAGACGGCGGGGGGCAGGGATACGCAGTATTTT
NA	NA	TRBJ2-5	TRBV2	CASTPRTELQETQYF	TGTGCCAGCACCCCTAGGACCGAGCTACAAGAGACCCAGTACTTC
NA	TRBD1	TRBJ1-1	TRBV9	CASSVTGANTEAFF	TGTGCCAGCAGCGTTACAGGGGCCAACACTGAAGCTTTCTTT
few	TRBD1	TRBJ2-7	TRBV27	CASAGQASSYEQYF	TGTGCCAGCGCAGGACAGGCCTCCTCCTACGAGCAGTACTTC
many	TRBD2	TRBJ2-3	TRBV10-3	CAISEVTSGSTDTQYF	TGTGCCATCAGTGAGGTGACTAGCGGGAGCACAGATACGCAGTATTTT
many	TRBD2	TRBJ2-3	TRBV30	CAWSGLAGRDTQYF	TGTGCCTGGAGTGGGCTAGCGGGGCGAGATACGCAGTATTTT
NA	TRBD1	TRBJ2-3	TRBV29-1	CSVVGTVQSLPDTQYF	TGCAGCGTTGTGGGGACAGTCCAGTCCCTGCCAGATACGCAGTATTTT
few	TRBD1	TRBJ1-2	TRBV5-1	CASSPDRVGDGYTF	TGCGCCAGCAGCCCGGACAGGGTTGGGGATGGCTACACCTTC
NA	NA	TRBJ2-7	TRBV10-3	CAISESLTIGQDSYEQYF	TGTGCCATCAGTGAGTCGCTTACTATCGGGCAGGACTCCTACGAGCAGTACTTC
NA	NA	TRBJ2-5	TRBV11-1	CASSQAGQKETQYF	TGTGCCAGCAGCCAGGCGGGACAAAAAGAGACCCAGTACTTC
many	NA	TRBJ1-2	TRBV12-3/TRBV12-4	CASSPGRGATTGAF	TGTGCCAGCAGCCCCGGCAGGGGAGCTACAACGGGCGCCTTC
many	NA	TRBJ2-1	TRBV5-5	CASSPWEARNEQFF	TGTGCCAGCAGCCCCTGGGAGGCGAGGAATGAGCAGTTCTTC
medium-sized	NA	TRBJ2-7	TRBV7-2	CASSRTPPWEQYF	TGTGCCAGCAGCCGGACACCTCCCTGGGAGCAGTACTTC
many	NA	TRBJ1-2	TRBV6-5	CASSYRGRKGNGYTF	TGTGCCAGCAGTTATCGTGGGCGGAAGGGTAATGGCTACACCTTC
few	TRBD2	TRBJ2-7	TRBV4-2	CASSQETSGSSYEQYF	TGTGCCAGCAGCCAAGAGACTAGCGGGAGCTCCTACGAGCAGTACTTC
many	TRBD1	TRBJ1-2	TRBV9	CASSVGGGWTGPDGYTF	TGTGCCAGCAGCGTAGGCGGAGGATGGACAGGGCCGGATGGCTACACCTTC
many	NA	TRBJ1-2	TRBV6-1	CASSETSHRGYTF	TGTGCCAGCAGTGAAACTTCTCACAGGGGCTACACCTTC